The 18 T cell receptor beta chains reported below all come from one sample, sequenced in a study of blood T cells in healthy people across ages. Combining a sample-barcoded 5' primer with a J-beta primer mix, a second PCR ran for roughly 7 to 11 cycles. TCRdb processed the 5' RACE reads anew with MiXCR; each CDR3 protein has one entry. The sample has 850,000 to 1,100,000 distinct CDR3 sequences, more than 30% seen once; the top ten hold around 13%. Specimen: blood. The receptors stem from a man younger than 35 in good health.

The chain carries TRBV5-1 and TRBJ2-5; 10 bases are shared with TRBD1. This CDR3 is 16 amino acids long. Trimming cost V 4 bases and J 2 bases; bases outside gene matches: 8. Per germline, CDR1 SGHRS and CDR2 YFSETQ. The DNA of the CDR3 is TGCGCCAGCAGCCTCGGACAGGGGGTTTTTCAAGAGACCCAGTACTTC. Amino acids: CASSLGQGVFQETQYF. Complete variable domain (other parts from reference TRBV5-1 and TRBJ2-5): KAGVTQTPRYLIKTRGQQVTLSCSPISGHRSVSWYQQTPGQGLQFLFEYFSETQRNKGNFPGRFSGRQFSNSRSEMNVSTLELGDSALYLCASSLGQGVFQETQYFGPGTRLLVL.

Here the CDR3 reads CASSEPGPVYGYTF. The CDR3 coding sequence is TGTGCCAGCAGTGAACCAGGTCCCGTCTATGGCTACACCTTC. The J gene is TRBJ1-2, the V gene TRBV25-1; D call uncertain. This CDR3 is built from 14 residues. V was pared by 2 bases and J by 4 bases, with 11 bases between. Germline-derived CDR1 and CDR2 are MGHDK and SYGVNS.

A few counts support this clonotype. The chain recombines TRBV30 with TRBJ1-2; D possibly corresponds to TRBD1 (5 bases). The germline V gene encodes CDR1 GTSNPN and CDR2 SVGIG (reference sequence). CDR3 size: 13 residues. V was trimmed by 2 bases and J by 6 bases, leaving 13 bases between them. The CDR3 DNA sequence: TGTGCCTGGAGTCCGCAGGGCGAGGATGGCTACACCTTC. This codes for CAWSPQGEDGYTF.

This clonotype was seen a few times. The chain links TRBV10-3 to TRBJ2-5; D may be TRBD1 or TRBD2 (7 bases each). The germline V gene encodes CDR1 ENHRY and CDR2 SYGVKD. The V and J ends lost 3 bases and 10 bases respectively, with 12 bases between them. The CDR3 is 12 residues long. CDR3 in DNA: TGTGCCATCAGTGATCAGGGGGGGAGCCAGTACTTC. It codes for CAISDQGGSQYF.

V is TRBV6-2 or TRBV6-3 and J is TRBJ2-7, with D tentatively TRBD1 or TRBD2 (6 bases each). Germline CDR1 MNHEY, CDR2 SVGEGT. This CDR3 is built from 14 residues. The ends were cut back, 5 bases at V and 7 bases at J, with 18 bases in the middle. CDR3 in DNA: TGTGCCAGCAGTAAACTCAGGGGAGGCGATGAGCAGTACTTC. Its protein is CASSKLRGGDEQYF.

This clonotype has more than one count but fewer than ten. V usage is TRBV6-2 or TRBV6-3 and J usage is TRBJ2-5; D is uncertain. The V gene lost 2 bases and the J gene lost 2 bases, with 9 bases spanning the gap. Per germline, CDR1 MNHEY and CDR2 SVGEGT. The CDR3 is 14 amino acids. CDR3 nucleotides: TGTGCCAGCAGTTACAGGGTTGGGCAAGAGACCCAGTACTTC. It translates to CASSYRVGQETQYF.

This clonotype was counted only a few times. The chain is built from TRBV6-2 or TRBV6-3 and TRBJ2-2, with TRBD1 identical over 7 bases. Germline V lookup: CDR1 MNHEY, CDR2 SVGEGT. The CDR3 runs to 15 residues. J was trimmed by 7 bases and V by 4 bases; bases with no gene match: 9. The CDR3 nucleotides read TGTGCCAGCAGTTGGTCCACGACAGGGATCGGGGAGCTGTTTTTT. Its protein is CASSWSTTGIGELFF.

This clonotype came up a few times. The chain employs TRBV5-1 and TRBJ2-3; tentative D call: TRBD1 (6 bases). Trimming stripped 3 bases from V and 1 base from J, with 12 bases between. CDR1 SGHRS and CDR2 YFSETQ come from the germline V gene. This CDR3 is 15 amino acids long. CDR3 DNA: TGCGCCAGCAGCTCAAATAGACAGGGCACAGATACGCAGTATTTT. Translation gives CASSSNRQGTDTQYF.

In this sample, this clonotype turned up a few times. The J gene is TRBJ2-7, the V gene TRBV4-2; TRBD1 agrees at 8 bases. Looked up from germline, CDR1 is LGHNA and CDR2 is YNFKEQ. CDR3 size: 14 residues. The J segment lost 3 bases and the V segment lost 4 bases, leaving 5 bases of the junction unmatched. In DNA, the CDR3 is TGTGCCAGCAGCCTCCAGGGGGCGTTCTACGAGCAGTACTTC. This encodes CASSLQGAFYEQYF.

This clonotype was counted between two and nine times. The chain joins TRBV6-6 to TRBJ1-5; 8 bases agree with TRBD1. J lost 2 bases, V lost 10 bases, and 10 bases had no gene match. Germline assignment: CDR1 MNHNY and CDR2 SVGAGI (reference sequence). The CDR3 has 15 residues. This chain's CDR3 is CATHPTGGGNQPQHF. The DNA for the CDR3 is TGTGCCACCCATCCCACAGGGGGTGGCAATCAGCCCCAGCATTTT.

This chain uses TRBV28 with TRBJ2-2; 11 bases map to TRBD1. The CDR3 length is 15 residues. V trimming: 5 bases; J trimming: 6 bases; junction bases outside the gene matches: 5. Germline V gene sequence: CDR1 MDHEN, CDR2 SYDVKM. CDR3 DNA sequence: TGTGCCAGCAGTGCCGCGGGACAGGGGGCCGGGGAGCTGTTTTTT. This gives the protein CASSAAGQGAGELFF.

This chain uses TRBV27 with TRBJ2-7; 10 positions match TRBD1. Germline V gene data show CDR1 as MNHEY and CDR2 as SMNVEV (reference sequence). V shed 6 bases, J shed 6 bases, and the junction held 8 bases outside the gene matches. The CDR3 has 14 amino acids. This chain's CDR3 is CASRKDRGGSEQYF. The DNA of the CDR3 is TGTGCCAGCAGGAAGGACAGGGGGGGATCCGAGCAGTACTTC.

Only a few counts were recorded for this clonotype. This sequence joins TRBV4-1 and TRBJ1-1, with a tentative D call TRBD1 (5 bases). Germline loops: CDR1 MGHRA, CDR2 YSYEKL. This CDR3 has 15 residues. V was shortened by 0 bases and J by 4 bases, with 12 bases between the two germline ends. CDR3 loop: CASSQDQGLSTEAFF. The CDR3 DNA is TGCGCCAGCAGCCAAGATCAGGGCTTGAGCACTGAAGCTTTCTTT.

The chain has TRBV20-1 and TRBJ1-1; D remains unclear. With 4 bases removed from V and 5 bases from J, the gap between germline ends came to 14 bases. The CDR3 spans 13 residues. CDR1 is DFQATT, CDR2 SNEGSKA, per germline (reference sequence). CDR3 protein: CSATKGIWTEAFF. In nucleotides, the CDR3 is TGCAGTGCTACTAAGGGCATATGGACTGAAGCTTTCTTT.

This clonotype was seen only a few times. The gene calls are TRBV2 and TRBJ2-3; D is unclear. Trimming took 1 base from V and 8 from J, leaving 4 bases between them. From germline, CDR1 is SNHLY and CDR2 FYNNEI. The CDR3 contains 11 residues. CDR3 sequence (DNA): TGTGCCAGCAGTGAAGAAGTTACGCAGTATTTT. It codes for CASSEEVTQYF.

The V gene is TRBV5-1, the J gene TRBJ2-3, with D hard to call. Germline values: CDR1 SGHRS, CDR2 YFSETQ. V lost 0 bases and J 2 bases, leaving 19 bases between the germline ends. This CDR3 spans 18 amino acids. CDR3 sequence (DNA): TGCGCCAGCAGCTTGGCCCTCGAGACCCGGGTCGTCACAGATACGCAGTATTTT. It specifies CASSLALETRVVTDTQYF.

The chain couples TRBV4-3 to TRBJ2-7, with D possibly TRBD1 on 6 matching bases. This CDR3 contains 14 residues. CDR1 and CDR2 (germline): LGHNA, YSLEER. V dropped 4 bases and J dropped 7 bases, with 17 bases sitting between them. CDR3 nucleotide sequence: TGCGCCAGCAGCCCGAGGGGGTACGGCAATGAGCAGTACTTC. It codes for CASSPRGYGNEQYF.

The CDR3 bases are TGTGCCAGCAGCTCAAGACAGGGGACTAACAATGAGCAGTACTTC. This sequence encodes CASSSRQGTNNEQYF. The chain is built from TRBV7-9 and TRBJ2-5; TRBD1 is a possible D gene (8 bases). The CDR3 totals 15 residues. Germline values: CDR1 SEHNR, CDR2 FQNEAQ (reference sequence). The V end was cut by 4 bases, the J end by 11 bases, with 23 bases between.